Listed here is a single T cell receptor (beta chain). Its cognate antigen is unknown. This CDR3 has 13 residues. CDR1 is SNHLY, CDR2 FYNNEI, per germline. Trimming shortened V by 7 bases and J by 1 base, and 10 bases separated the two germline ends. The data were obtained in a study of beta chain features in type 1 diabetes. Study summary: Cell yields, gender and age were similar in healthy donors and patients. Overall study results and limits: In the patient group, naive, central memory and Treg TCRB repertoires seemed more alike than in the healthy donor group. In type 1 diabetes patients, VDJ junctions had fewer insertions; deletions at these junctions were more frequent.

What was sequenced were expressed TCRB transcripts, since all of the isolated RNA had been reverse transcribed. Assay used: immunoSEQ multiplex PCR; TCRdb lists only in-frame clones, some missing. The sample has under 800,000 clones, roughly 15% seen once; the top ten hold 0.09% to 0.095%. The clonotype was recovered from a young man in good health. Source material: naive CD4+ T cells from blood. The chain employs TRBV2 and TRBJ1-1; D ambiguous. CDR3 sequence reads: CASNGDSNTEAFF. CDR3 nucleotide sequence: TGTGCCAGCAATGGAGATTCGAACACTGAAGCTTTCTTT.